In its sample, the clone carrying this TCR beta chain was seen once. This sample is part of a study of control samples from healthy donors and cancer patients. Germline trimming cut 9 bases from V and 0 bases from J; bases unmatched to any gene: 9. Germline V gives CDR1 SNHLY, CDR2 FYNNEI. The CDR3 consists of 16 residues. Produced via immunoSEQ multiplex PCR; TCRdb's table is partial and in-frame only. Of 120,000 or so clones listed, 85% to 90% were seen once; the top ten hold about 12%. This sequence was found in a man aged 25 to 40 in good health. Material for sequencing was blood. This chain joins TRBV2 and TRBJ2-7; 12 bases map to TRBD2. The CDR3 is CASTSGGFPSSYEQYF. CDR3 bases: TGTGCCAGTACTAGCGGGGGGTTCCCTAGCTCCTACGAGCAGTACTTC.